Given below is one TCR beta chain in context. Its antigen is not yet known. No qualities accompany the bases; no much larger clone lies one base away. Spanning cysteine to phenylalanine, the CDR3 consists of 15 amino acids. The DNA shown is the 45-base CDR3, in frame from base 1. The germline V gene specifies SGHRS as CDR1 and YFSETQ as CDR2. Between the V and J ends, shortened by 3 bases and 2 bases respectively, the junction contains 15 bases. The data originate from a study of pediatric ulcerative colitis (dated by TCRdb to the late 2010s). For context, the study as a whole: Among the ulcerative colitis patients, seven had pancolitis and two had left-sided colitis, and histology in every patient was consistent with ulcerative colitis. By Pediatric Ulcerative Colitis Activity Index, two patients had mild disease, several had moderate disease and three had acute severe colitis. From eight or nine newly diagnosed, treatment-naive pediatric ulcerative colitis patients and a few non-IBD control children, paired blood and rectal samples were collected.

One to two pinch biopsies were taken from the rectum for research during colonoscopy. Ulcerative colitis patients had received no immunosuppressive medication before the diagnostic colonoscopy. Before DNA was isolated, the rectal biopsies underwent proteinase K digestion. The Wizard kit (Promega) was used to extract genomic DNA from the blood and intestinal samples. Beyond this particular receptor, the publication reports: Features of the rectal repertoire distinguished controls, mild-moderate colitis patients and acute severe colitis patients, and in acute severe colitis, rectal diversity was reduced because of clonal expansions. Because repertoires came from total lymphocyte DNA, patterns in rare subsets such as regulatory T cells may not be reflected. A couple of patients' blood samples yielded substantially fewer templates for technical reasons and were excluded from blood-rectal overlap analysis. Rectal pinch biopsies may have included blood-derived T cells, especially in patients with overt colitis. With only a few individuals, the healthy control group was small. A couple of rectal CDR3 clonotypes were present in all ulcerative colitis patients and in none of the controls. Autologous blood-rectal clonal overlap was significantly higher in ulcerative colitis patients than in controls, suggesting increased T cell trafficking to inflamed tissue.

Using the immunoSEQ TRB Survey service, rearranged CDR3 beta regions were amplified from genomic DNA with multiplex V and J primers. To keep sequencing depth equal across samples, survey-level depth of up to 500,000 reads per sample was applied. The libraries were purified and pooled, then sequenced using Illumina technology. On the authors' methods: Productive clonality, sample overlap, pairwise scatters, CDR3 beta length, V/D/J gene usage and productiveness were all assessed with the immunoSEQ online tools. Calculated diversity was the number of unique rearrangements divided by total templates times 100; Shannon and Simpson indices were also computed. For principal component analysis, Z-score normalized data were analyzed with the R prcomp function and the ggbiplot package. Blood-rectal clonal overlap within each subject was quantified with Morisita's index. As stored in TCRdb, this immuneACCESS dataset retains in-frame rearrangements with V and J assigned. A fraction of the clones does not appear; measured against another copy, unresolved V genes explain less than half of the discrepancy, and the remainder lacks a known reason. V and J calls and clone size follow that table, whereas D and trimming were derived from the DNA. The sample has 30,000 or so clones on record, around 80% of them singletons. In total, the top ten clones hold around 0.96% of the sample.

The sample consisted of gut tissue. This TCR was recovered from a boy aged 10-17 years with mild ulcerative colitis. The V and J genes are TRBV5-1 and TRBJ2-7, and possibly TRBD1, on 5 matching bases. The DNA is TGCGCCAGCAGCTACGGGTTGGGCAGGGCCTACGAGCAGTACTTC. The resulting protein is CASSYGLGRAYEQYF.